This T cell receptor (beta chain) stems from a study of blood T cell repertoires in COVID-19. Study-wide background: The United States, Italy and Spain provided the acute and convalescent COVID-19 samples. The analysed material was cDNA or gDNA that came from T cells, B-cell-depleted T cells, or PBMCs.

This table comes from immunoSEQ multiplex PCR, and its TCRdb copy is limited to in-frame clones, with some not included. The sample contains 95,000 or so clones, 79% of which appear only once. The germline CDR1 and CDR2 sequences are SGDLS and YYNGEE. J lost 5 bases, V lost 1 base, and 3 bases had no gene match. The length of the CDR3 is 14 residues. The receptor comes from a woman older than 75 with active or convalescent COVID-19. This chain uses TRBV9 with TRBJ2-3; 8 bases line up with TRBD1. Sequencing was done on a sample of peripheral blood. The CDR3: CASSVQGAEDTQYF. In DNA form, the CDR3 reads TGTGCCAGCAGCGTACAGGGGGCTGAAGATACGCAGTATTTT.